A single sample is the source of the 2 T cell receptor beta chains below, sequenced in a study of cytotoxic CD8 clonotypes in ibrutinib-treated CLL (dated by TCRdb to 2020 to 2022). According to the study, the label for this sample's time point signals: progressive disease on ibrutinib. The library was made by the immunoSEQ multiplex PCR assay. The source is immuneACCESS, and TCRdb retained only in-frame sequences with V and J called. Part of the clones is not carried over; for the studies checked, unresolved V genes explain less than half of this, and the remainder is unexplained. The sample table contains 250,000 to 350,000 clones; only one count was recorded for roughly three quarters of them. The ten largest account for about 5.3% of the sample. The specimen was PBMCs, collected at disease progression, from a patient treated with ibrutinib. The source is a human donor with chronic lymphocytic leukemia.

The rearrangement uses TRBV29-1 and TRBJ2-1; TRBD1 agrees at 9 bases. The CDR3 totals 13 residues. Germline lookup yields CDR1 SQVTM and CDR2 ANQGSEA. J lost 4 bases, V lost 7 bases, and 5 bases had no gene match. CDR3 nucleotides: TGCAGCGGGAGACAGGGGGATTACAATGAGCAGTTCTTC. Its protein product is CSGRQGDYNEQFF.

V usage is TRBV6-9 and J usage is TRBJ2-2; TRBD2 aligns across 8 bases. The CDR3 totals 17 residues. Germline-derived CDR1 and CDR2 are MNHGY and SVAAGI. V lost 4 bases and J lost 3; bases outside the gene matches: 10. CDR3 in DNA: TGTGCCAGCAGTTCGGTTACTAGCGGTCGTGACACCGGGGAGCTGTTTTTT. Its protein is CASSSVTSGRDTGELFF.